One and the same sample provided the 23 T cell receptor beta chains below, sequenced in a study of blood T cell repertoires in COVID-19. Data came from immunoSEQ multiplex PCR; TCRdb stores just in-frame clones and leaves some out. The repertoire holds 400,000 to 450,000 clones, approximately 91% seen once, with roughly 1.4% in the top ten. Specimen: peripheral blood. The receptors shown here come from a woman in her 40s with COVID-19, enrolled during active disease.

This rearrangement joins TRBV5-1 to TRBJ1-1; TRBD1 matches at 7 bases. The CDR3 contains 15 residues. The V segment lost 4 bases and the J segment 5 bases; nucleotides outside the gene matches: 11. CDR1 and CDR2 (germline): SGHRS, YFSETQ. CDR3 sequence reads: CASSLMKGAQTEAFF. The CDR3 coding sequence is TGCGCCAGCAGCCTGATGAAGGGGGCGCAGACTGAAGCTTTCTTT.

This clone has a handful of counts. The chain joins TRBV4-3 to TRBJ1-2, with D perhaps TRBD1 (6 bases). Per the germline V gene, CDR1 is LGHNA and CDR2 is YSLEER. The V gene lost 1 base and the J gene lost 1 base, with 10 bases spanning the gap. This CDR3 is built from 15 residues. CDR3 sequence reads: CASSQVGGGNYGYTF. As DNA, the CDR3 is TGCGCCAGCAGCCAAGTAGGGGGGGGTAACTATGGCTACACCTTC.

The chain has TRBV10-3 and TRBJ2-7, with D possibly matching TRBD2 (5 bases). Trimming took off 10 bases at V and 5 bases at J, with 15 bases between the two ends. This CDR3 is 12 amino acids long. Per germline, CDR1 ENHRY and CDR2 SYGVKD. The CDR3, as DNA: TGTGCCAGCGGGCAGCACTTCGACGAGCAGTACTTC. Translating gives CASGQHFDEQYF.

This clone was seen once. The same CDR3 can be traced to other DNA sequences in this sample. This chain joins TRBV7-3 and TRBJ2-3; 9 bases align to TRBD2. V lost 5 bases to trimming and J lost 3 bases; unmatched junction nucleotides: 6. The V gene's germline CDR1 is SGHTA and CDR2 FQGTGA. The CDR3 length is 15 residues. Written as DNA, the CDR3 is TGTGCCAGCAGCCAAGCGGGGGGCCTTACAGATACGCAGTATTTT. The encoded protein is CASSQAGGLTDTQYF. Full variable domain (remainder filled in from reference TRBV7-3 and TRBJ2-3): GAGVSQTPSNKVTEKGKYVELRCDPISGHTALYWYRQSLGQGPEFLIYFQGTGAADDSGLPNDRFFAVRPEGSVSTLKIQRTERGDSAVYLCASSQAGGLTDTQYFGPGTRLTVL.

The V gene is TRBV12-3 or TRBV12-4, the J gene TRBJ1-2; a possible D gene is TRBD1 (5 bases). The length of the CDR3 is 13 residues. V gave up 11 bases and J gave up 1 base, with 14 bases separating them. CDR3 in amino acids: CAGASGVNYGYTF. The CDR3 nucleotides read TGTGCCGGGGCCTCGGGCGTTAACTATGGCTACACCTTC.

The chain couples TRBV5-1 to TRBJ1-1, with D possibly matching TRBD1 (6 bases). Trimming cost V 0 bases and J 5 bases, with 17 bases left between them. In germline, CDR1 is SGHRS, CDR2 YFSETQ. This CDR3 spans 16 amino acids. For the CDR3, the DNA is TGCGCCAGCAGCTTGGGTGATGGGGGCCGAAGGACTGAAGCTTTCTTT. Residues: CASSLGDGGRRTEAFF.

This rearrangement joins TRBV28 to TRBJ1-2; 7 nucleotides align to TRBD1. Germline-derived CDR1 and CDR2 are MDHEN and SYDVKM. The V and J ends lost 4 bases and 4 bases, in that order; junction bases with no gene match: 3. This CDR3 contains 13 residues. The CDR3 spells CASSSGQLYGYTF. The CDR3 DNA is TGTGCCAGCAGTTCGGGACAGCTCTATGGCTACACCTTC.

This clone was counted between two and nine times. In DNA, the CDR3 is TGTGCCAGCAGTTACTCGGACAGGCCCTCCTACGAGCAGTACTTC. Translated: CASSYSDRPSYEQYF. The chain carries TRBV6-6 and TRBJ2-7; 7 nucleotides align to TRBD1. CDR1 MNHNY and CDR2 SVGAGI come from the germline V gene (reference sequence). The CDR3 extends over 15 amino acids. Trimming took 0 bases from V and 0 from J; bases not matched to a gene: 2.

The V and J genes are TRBV5-4 and TRBJ1-4; 9 nucleotides match TRBD1. The CDR3 extends over 16 amino acids. Germline V lookup: CDR1 SGHNT, CDR2 YYREEE (reference sequence). J was trimmed by 7 bases and V by 4 bases; bases with no gene match: 11. The CDR3: CASSPTGGQGAEKLFF. For the CDR3, the DNA is TGTGCCAGCAGCCCGACAGGGGGACAGGGAGCTGAAAAACTGTTTTTT.

This clone was observed a handful of times. The chain recombines TRBV7-2 with TRBJ1-5, with 9 nucleotides matching TRBD1. CDR1 is SGHTA, CDR2 FQGNSA, per germline. J lost 3 bases, V lost 1 base, and 1 base had no gene match. This CDR3 is built from 15 residues. The CDR3 here is CASSLGQGDNQPQHF. In nucleotides, the CDR3 is TGTGCCAGCAGCTTAGGACAGGGGGACAATCAGCCCCAGCATTTT.

The CDR3 loop is CAISESSGARAKNIQYF. The DNA of the CDR3 is TGTGCCATCAGTGAATCTAGCGGGGCAAGAGCCAAAAACATTCAGTACTTC. This chain links TRBV10-3 with TRBJ2-4, with 9 bases fitting TRBD2. CDR1 and CDR2 (germline): ENHRY, SYGVKD. This CDR3 spans 17 amino acids. V trimming: 3 bases; J trimming: 0 bases; junction bases outside the gene matches: 6.

CDR3 amino acids: CATSSRDNQETQYF. The CDR3 DNA reads as TGTGCCACCAGCAGCAGGGACAACCAAGAGACCCAGTACTTC. The rearrangement uses TRBV15 and TRBJ2-5; perhaps TRBD1 as D (6 bases). Germline V gene sequence: CDR1 LNHNV, CDR2 YYDKDF (reference sequence). With 3 bases removed from V and 0 bases from J, the gap between germline ends came to 8 bases. The CDR3 contains 14 residues. The full variable domain, rest sourced from reference TRBV15 and TRBJ2-5, is DAMVIQNPRYQVTQFGKPVTLSCSQTLNHNVMYWYQQKSSQAPKLLFHYYDKDFNNEADTPDNFQSRRPNTSFCFLDIRSPGLGDTAMYLCATSSRDNQETQYFGPGTRLLVL.

This clone was counted a few times. The chain joins TRBV4-3 to TRBJ1-5; 7 bases match TRBD1. The J segment lost 6 bases and the V segment lost 1 base, leaving 9 bases of the junction unmatched. Germline-derived CDR1 and CDR2 are LGHNA and YSLEER. CDR3 length equals 16 residues. Here the CDR3 reads CASSQGVAQGVQPQHF. Here the CDR3 DNA reads TGCGCCAGCAGCCAAGGAGTAGCTCAGGGGGTTCAGCCCCAGCATTTT.

The chain has TRBV3-1 (or the pseudogene TRBV3-2) and TRBJ1-1; TRBD1 might be the D (5 bases). This CDR3 region has 15 residues. V lost 0 bases and J lost 4, with 12 bases in between. The germline V gene has CDR1 LGHDT and CDR2 YNNKEL (reference sequence). DNA of the CDR3: TGTGCCAGCAGCCAAGACCCATCCGGGGGCACTGAAGCTTTCTTT. Residues: CASSQDPSGGTEAFF.

The chain couples TRBV6-6 to TRBJ2-3; 9 bases align to TRBD2. This CDR3 is 14 amino acids long. With V trimmed by 7 bases and J by 3 bases, 5 bases remained unmatched. CDR1 MNHNY and CDR2 SVGAGI come from the germline V gene (reference sequence). The CDR3 protein is CASTPGLATDTQYF. Written as DNA, the CDR3 is TGTGCCAGCACCCCGGGACTAGCAACAGATACGCAGTATTTT.

This clone has only one observation. The V call is TRBV6-5, the J call TRBJ1-2, with 9 bases that match TRBD1. CDR3 length equals 12 residues. V shed 6 bases and J 13 bases; nucleotides not matched to a gene: 9. The germline V gene has CDR1 MNHEY and CDR2 SVGAGI. This chain's CDR3 is CASRPGQGSFTF. The CDR3 DNA follows: TGTGCCAGCAGACCGGGACAGGGATCTTTCACCTTC.

The chain couples TRBV28 to TRBJ1-1; TRBD1 is a possible D gene (5 bases). From germline, CDR1 is MDHEN and CDR2 SYDVKM. Deletions cut 2 bases from V and 3 bases from J, with 13 bases between. This CDR3 contains 15 residues. As DNA, the CDR3 is TGTGCCAGCAGTTTAGTCGGGCAGGGTCACACTGAAGCTTTCTTT. This codes for CASSLVGQGHTEAFF.

The chain carries TRBV24-1 and TRBJ2-3; 10 bases match TRBD2. CDR1 and CDR2 (germline): KGHDR, SFDVKD. The CDR3 loop spans 15 amino acids. V lost 5 bases and J lost 6; bases outside the gene matches: 7. The DNA of the CDR3 is TGTGCCACCAGTGGAGCGGGAGGGCCGGGGGATACGCAGTATTTT. Translating it yields CATSGAGGPGDTQYF.

This clone appeared once. V usage is TRBV28 and J usage is TRBJ1-6; the D gene is possibly TRBD1 (6 bases). This CDR3 has 16 residues. The germline V and J ends were trimmed by 4 bases and 9 bases, with 19 bases remaining between them. From germline, CDR1 is MDHEN and CDR2 SYDVKM. CDR3 loop: CASSYTLTGLSSPLHF. The CDR3 nucleotides are TGTGCCAGCAGTTACACCCTCACAGGGCTAAGTTCACCCCTCCACTTT. Filled out from reference TRBV28 and TRBJ1-6, the complete variable domain reads DVKVTQSSRYLVKRTGEKVFLECVQDMDHENMFWYRQDPGLGLRLIYFSYDVKMKEKGDIPEGYSVSREKKERFSLILESASTNQTSMYLCASSYTLTGLSSPLHFGNGTRLTVT.

The chain has TRBV5-1 and TRBJ2-2, with TRBD2 matching 12 bases. With V trimmed by 4 bases and J by 6 bases, 7 bases remained unmatched. CDR3 length: 16 residues. CDR1 is SGHRS, CDR2 YFSETQ, per germline. CDR3 in DNA: TGCGCCAGCAGCCCCCTGACTAGCGGGAGTTCCGGGGAGCTGTTTTTT. It encodes CASSPLTSGSSGELFF.

This clone was detected many times. The V and J genes are TRBV6-1 and TRBJ2-7, with TRBD1 as a possible D gene (6 bases). Germline V gives CDR1 MNHNS, CDR2 SASEGT. Trimming took 3 bases from V and 3 from J, leaving 12 bases between them. CDR3 length: 14 amino acids. This chain's CDR3 is CASSDLGGLYEQYF. The CDR3 DNA reads as TGTGCCAGCAGTGACCTAGGGGGTCTCTACGAGCAGTACTTC.

J is TRBJ1-2 and V is TRBV28, with TRBD1 identical over 9 bases. Trimming at V came to 5 bases and at J to 1 base, leaving 11 bases not matched to a gene. There are 17 residues in the CDR3. CDR1 is MDHEN and CDR2 is SYDVKM in the germline V gene. As DNA, the CDR3 is TGTGCCAGCAGTCCGACAGGGGGGTCCTTGGGTAACTATGGCTACACCTTC. Translated, it gives CASSPTGGSLGNYGYTF.

This chain joins TRBV30 and TRBJ1-1; unclear D gene. Germline-derived CDR1 and CDR2 are GTSNPN and SVGIG (reference sequence). V was clipped by 4 bases and J by 1 base, with 10 bases between them. This CDR3 contains 13 residues. This chain's CDR3 is CAWKVSGNTEAFF. CDR3 sequence (DNA): TGTGCCTGGAAGGTTAGCGGGAACACTGAAGCTTTCTTT.